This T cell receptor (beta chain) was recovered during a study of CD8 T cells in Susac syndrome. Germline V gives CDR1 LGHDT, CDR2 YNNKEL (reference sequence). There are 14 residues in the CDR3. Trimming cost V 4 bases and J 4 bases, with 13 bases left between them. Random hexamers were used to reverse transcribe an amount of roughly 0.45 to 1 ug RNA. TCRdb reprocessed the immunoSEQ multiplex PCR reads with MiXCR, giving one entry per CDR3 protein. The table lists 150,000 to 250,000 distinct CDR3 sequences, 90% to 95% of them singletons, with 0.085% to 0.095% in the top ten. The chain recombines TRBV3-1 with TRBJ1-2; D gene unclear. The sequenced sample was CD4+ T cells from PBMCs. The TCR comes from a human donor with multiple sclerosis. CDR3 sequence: CASSPGSNTYGYTF. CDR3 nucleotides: TGTGCCAGCAGCCCCGGTTCCAATACCTATGGCTACACCTTC.